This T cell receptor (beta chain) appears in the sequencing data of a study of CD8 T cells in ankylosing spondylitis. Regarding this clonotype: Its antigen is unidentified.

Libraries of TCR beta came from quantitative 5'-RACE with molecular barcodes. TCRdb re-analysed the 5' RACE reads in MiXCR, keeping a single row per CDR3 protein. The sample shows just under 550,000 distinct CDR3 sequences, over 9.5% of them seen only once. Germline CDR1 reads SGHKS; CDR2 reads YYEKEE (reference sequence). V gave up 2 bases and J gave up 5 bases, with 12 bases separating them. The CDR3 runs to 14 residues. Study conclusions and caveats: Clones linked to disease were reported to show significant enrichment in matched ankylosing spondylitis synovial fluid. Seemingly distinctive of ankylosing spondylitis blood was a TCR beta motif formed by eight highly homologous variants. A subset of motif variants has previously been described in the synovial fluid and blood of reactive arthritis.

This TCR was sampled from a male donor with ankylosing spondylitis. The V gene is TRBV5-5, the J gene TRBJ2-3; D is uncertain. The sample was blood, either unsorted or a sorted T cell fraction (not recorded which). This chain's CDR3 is CASSLGGWGDTQYF. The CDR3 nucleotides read TGTGCCAGCAGCTTAGGTGGTTGGGGAGATACGCAGTATTTT.